This T cell receptor (beta chain) was sequenced for a study of shared clonotypes between healthy human individuals. All participating donors were Caucasian adults from Nashville, Tennessee. Profiled with immunoSEQ multiplex PCR; TCRdb holds only in-frame clones, not every one. Among millions of clones listed, 85% to 95% were seen once. This CDR3 has 17 residues. J gave up 3 bases and V 0 bases, and 7 bases lay outside the gene matches. CDR1 and CDR2 (germline): SGDLS, YYNGEE. Sequencing input: naive CD4+ T cells sorted from blood. Described subset: CD45RA+ positively selected. The rearrangement uses TRBV9 and TRBJ1-3; 9 bases match TRBD1. This sequence was found in a young man in good health. In DNA form, the CDR3 reads TGTGCCAGCAGCGTAGCTCAGAGACAGGGGGGTGGAAACACCATATATTTT. Residues: CASSVAQRQGGGNTIYF.